This TCR beta chain was recorded in a study of blood T cell repertoires in COVID-19. V lost 3 bases and J lost 7, with 13 bases in between. This CDR3 comprises 14 residues. From germline, CDR1 is KGHSH and CDR2 LQKENI. Method: immunoSEQ multiplex PCR; TCRdb's copy keeps in-frame clones and lacks some. This sample yields around 93,000 clones, of which approximately 87% are seen a single time; less than 20% belongs to the top ten. The sequencing sample was made of peripheral blood. The rearrangement uses TRBV18 and TRBJ2-1, with no clear D. This clonotype was obtained from a human donor in a cohort sampled during active COVID-19. The CDR3 protein is CASSPNSGENEQFF. CDR3 in DNA: TGTGCCAGCTCACCTAATAGTGGAGAGAATGAGCAGTTCTTC.